One sample yielded the 3 T cell receptor beta chains listed below, sequenced in a study of cytomegalovirus exposure and HLA in healthy donors. The PCR used 60 Vbeta and 13 Jbeta primers. Sequencing was performed with immunoSEQ multiplex PCR; in TCRdb, only in-frame clones are kept and a portion is missing. This sample contains about 110,000 clones. The sequenced sample consisted of PBMCs. Source of these receptors: a man aged 30-40 years in good health and CMV-seronegative.

The chain is built from TRBV7-9 and TRBJ1-1; D call uncertain. The V gene's germline CDR1 is SEHNR and CDR2 FQNEAQ (reference sequence). Trimming removed 5 bases from V and 2 bases from J, with 21 bases in between. This CDR3 spans 17 amino acids. The CDR3 DNA is TGTGCCAGCAGCCGCGACCCCCCGGGAGTTGGTAACACTGAAGCTTTCTTT. Protein product: CASSRDPPGVGNTEAFF.

The chain recombines TRBV27 with TRBJ1-1; a possible D gene is TRBD1 (5 bases). From germline, CDR1 is MNHEY and CDR2 SMNVEV (reference sequence). The CDR3 contains 15 residues. With 9 bases removed from V and 4 bases from J, the gap between germline ends came to 21 bases. CDR3 bases: TGTGCCAGGGGGGTCCGGGGGATCCGGCTCACTGAAGCTTTCTTT. Its protein product is CARGVRGIRLTEAFF.

CDR3 DNA: TGTGCCAGCAGCCCCGGACAGTTCACTGAAGCTTTCTTT. Translating it yields CASSPGQFTEAFF. This rearrangement joins TRBV7-9 to TRBJ1-1, with TRBD1 as a possible D gene (6 bases). CDR1 SEHNR and CDR2 FQNEAQ come from the germline V gene (reference sequence). V dropped 5 bases and J dropped 4 bases, with 11 bases sitting between them. CDR3 size: 13 residues.